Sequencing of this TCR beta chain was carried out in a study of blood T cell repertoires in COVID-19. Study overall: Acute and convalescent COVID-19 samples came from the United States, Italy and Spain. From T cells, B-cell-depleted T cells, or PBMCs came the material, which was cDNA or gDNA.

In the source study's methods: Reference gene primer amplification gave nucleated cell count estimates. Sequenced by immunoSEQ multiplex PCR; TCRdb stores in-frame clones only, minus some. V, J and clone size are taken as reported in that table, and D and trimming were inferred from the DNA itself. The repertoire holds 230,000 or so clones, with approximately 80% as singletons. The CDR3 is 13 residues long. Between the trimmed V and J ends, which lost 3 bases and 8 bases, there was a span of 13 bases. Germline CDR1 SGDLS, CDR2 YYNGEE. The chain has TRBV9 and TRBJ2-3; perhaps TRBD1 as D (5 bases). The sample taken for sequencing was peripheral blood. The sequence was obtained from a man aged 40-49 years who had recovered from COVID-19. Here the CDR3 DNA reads TGTGCCAGCAGCGCCCGTAGGGGCGGTACGCAGTATTTT. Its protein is CASSARRGGTQYF.